The clone carrying this T cell receptor beta chain was detected many times. What it recognizes is unknown. The record originates from a study of T cells in Graves' hyperthyroidism and ophthalmopathy. Study-level findings and limits: Ophthalmopathy stood apart from stable hyperthyroidism in a 13 V-J model. Ophthalmopathy got predicted by the model a median around 6.8 months before its onset.

Deletions cut 7 bases from V and 1 base from J, with 13 bases between. Germline CDR1 is MNHNS and CDR2 is SASEGT. This CDR3 is built from 14 residues. TCR beta CDR3 regions were amplified from RNA. A set of HTBI primers served as the primers for a first-round RT-PCR of the TCR CDR3. One entry per CDR3 protein, called by TCRdb with MiXCR from the multiplex PCR reads. The profile shows about 620,000 distinct CDR3 sequences, roughly 15% of them singletons. Hyperthyroidism was newly diagnosed in patients aged 18 to 65 (duration under 2 months). Researchers barred patients who had uncontrolled infection, other autoimmune disease, pregnancy or lactation.

This sequence was found in a woman aged 25 to 39 with Graves' hyperthyroidism. The chain carries TRBV6-1 and TRBJ1-2; D possibly corresponds to TRBD1 (5 bases). Sequencing input: blood. The CDR3 reads CASKSEGFNYGYTF. CDR3 nucleotide sequence: TGTGCCAGCAAGAGTGAGGGGTTTAACTATGGCTACACCTTC.